This TCR beta chain was captured in a study of CD8 T cells in ankylosing spondylitis. Study outcomes and limitations: In ankylosing spondylitis patients, matched synovial fluid reportedly showed significant enrichment of disease-linked clones. Roughly eight highly homologous variants made up a TCR beta motif, and this motif appeared characteristic of ankylosing spondylitis blood.

Trimming removed 2 bases at V and 8 bases at J, with 19 bases between. The CDR3 is 16 amino acids. Germline V lookup: CDR1 LGHNA, CDR2 YNFKEQ. A quantitative 5'-RACE method, one with molecular barcodes, was used to make TCR beta libraries. TCRdb re-analysed the 5' RACE reads in MiXCR, keeping a single row per CDR3 protein. The data show about 540,000 distinct CDR3 sequences, with 9.5% to 15% seen just once and over 6.5% held by the top ten. About this clonotype: What it binds is not known.

This receptor was taken from a male donor with ankylosing spondylitis. Source material: blood, either unsorted or a sorted T cell fraction (not recorded which). The chain carries TRBV4-2 and TRBJ2-1, with D unresolved. The CDR3 DNA sequence: TGTGCCAGCAGCCAATCCTACCGTTCTCGGTCGGATGAGCAGTTCTTC. Translating it yields CASSQSYRSRSDEQFF.